This T cell receptor beta chain is from a study of blood T cell repertoires in COVID-19. Only a few counts were recorded for this clone. CDR1 SEHNR and CDR2 FQNEAQ come from the germline V gene (reference sequence). The CDR3 has 15 amino acids. Trimming stripped 3 bases from V and 7 bases from J, with 18 bases between. Libraries were prepared by immunoSEQ multiplex PCR; TCRdb keeps only in-frame clonotypes and omits some of them. The table includes 110,000 to 150,000 clones, about four fifths detected once. The receptor was isolated from a man aged 80 or over with acute or convalescent COVID-19. Sequencing was done on a sample of peripheral blood. The chain combines TRBV7-9 with TRBJ1-2; possibly TRBD1 for D (6 bases). The CDR3 reads CASSFTADRMGGYTF. Here the CDR3 DNA reads TGTGCCAGCAGCTTCACCGCGGACAGAATGGGTGGCTACACCTTC.